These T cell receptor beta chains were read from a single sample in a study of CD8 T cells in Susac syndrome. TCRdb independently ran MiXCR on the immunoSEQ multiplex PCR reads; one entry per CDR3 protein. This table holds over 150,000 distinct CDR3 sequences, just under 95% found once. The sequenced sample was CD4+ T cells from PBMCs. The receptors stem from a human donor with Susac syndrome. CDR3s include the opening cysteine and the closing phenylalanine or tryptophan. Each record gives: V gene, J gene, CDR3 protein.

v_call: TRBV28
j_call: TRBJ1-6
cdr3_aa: CASSTTGGAGNSPLHF

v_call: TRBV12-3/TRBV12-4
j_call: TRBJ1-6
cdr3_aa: CASRESSYNSPLHF

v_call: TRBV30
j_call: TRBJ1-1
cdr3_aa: CAWNGDTYTEAFF

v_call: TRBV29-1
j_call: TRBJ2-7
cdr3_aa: CSVKSRALDEQYF

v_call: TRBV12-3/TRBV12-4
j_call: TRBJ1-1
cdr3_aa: CASSLRSGAFF

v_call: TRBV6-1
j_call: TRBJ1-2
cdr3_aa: CASRTLARQGIQGYTF

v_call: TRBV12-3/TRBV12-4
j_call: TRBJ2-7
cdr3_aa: CASSFGGTGEEQYF

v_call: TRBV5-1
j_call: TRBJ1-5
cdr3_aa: CASSPDHRVGQPQHF

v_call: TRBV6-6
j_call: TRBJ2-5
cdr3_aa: CASTYGEGLRETQYF

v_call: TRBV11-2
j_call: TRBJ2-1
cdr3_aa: CASSVQGAFSGEQFF

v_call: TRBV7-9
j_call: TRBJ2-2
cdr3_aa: CASSLGASSLTGELFF

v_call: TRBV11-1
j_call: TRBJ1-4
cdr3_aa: CASSRGTGRGEKLFF

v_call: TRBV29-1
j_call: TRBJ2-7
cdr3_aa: CSVGRRDRGFYEQYF

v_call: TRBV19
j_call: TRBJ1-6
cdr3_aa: CASSMSGNNSPLHF

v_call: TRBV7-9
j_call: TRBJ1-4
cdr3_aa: CASSSTGVGEKLFF

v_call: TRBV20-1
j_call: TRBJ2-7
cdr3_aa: CSARTGVLYEQYF

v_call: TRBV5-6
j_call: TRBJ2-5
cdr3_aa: CASSSDLAGGPRETQYF

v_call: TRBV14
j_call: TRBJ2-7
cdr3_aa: CASSQGASGGGEQYF

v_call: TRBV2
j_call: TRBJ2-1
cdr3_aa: CASRKGQAGGFNEQFF

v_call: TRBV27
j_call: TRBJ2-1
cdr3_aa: CASSLITGGVTYNEQFF

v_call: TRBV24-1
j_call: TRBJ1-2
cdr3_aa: CATSDRSQTNNYGYTF

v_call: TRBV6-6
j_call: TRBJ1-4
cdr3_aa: CATWGGFEKLFF

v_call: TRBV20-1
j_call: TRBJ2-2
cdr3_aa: CSADRLAGGELFF

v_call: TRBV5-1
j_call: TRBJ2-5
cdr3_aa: CASSPQPGQLQETQYF

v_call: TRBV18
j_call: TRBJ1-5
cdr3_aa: CASSPRTGTGTNQPQHF

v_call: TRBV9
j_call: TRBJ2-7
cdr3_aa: CASSVDPGTYEQYF

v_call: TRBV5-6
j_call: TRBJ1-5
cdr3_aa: CASSLTASFPQPQHF

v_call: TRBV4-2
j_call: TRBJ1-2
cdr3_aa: CASSQDPGGDSGYTF

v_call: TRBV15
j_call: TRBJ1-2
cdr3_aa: CATSRDRARVEGYTF

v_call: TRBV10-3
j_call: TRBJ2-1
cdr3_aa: CAISEAATYNEQFF

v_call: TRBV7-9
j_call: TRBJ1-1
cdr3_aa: CASSLGSNTEAFF

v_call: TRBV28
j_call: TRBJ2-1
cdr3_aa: CASSELAGSIHEQFF

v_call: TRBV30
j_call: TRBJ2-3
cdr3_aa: CAWSVWRGGADTQYF

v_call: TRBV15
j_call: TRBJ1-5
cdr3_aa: CATSGTGQSNQPQHF

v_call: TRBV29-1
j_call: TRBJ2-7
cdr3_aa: CSVGTGQGLEQYF

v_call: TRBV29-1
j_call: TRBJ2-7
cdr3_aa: CSVDGWGLDEQYF

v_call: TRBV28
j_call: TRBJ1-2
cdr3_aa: CASSLTTAKNYGYTF

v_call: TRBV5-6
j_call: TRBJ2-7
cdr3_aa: CASSPGLDEQYF

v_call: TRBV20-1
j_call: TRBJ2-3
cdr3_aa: CSARNSGQSRDTQYF

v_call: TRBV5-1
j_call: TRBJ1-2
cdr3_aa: CASSPRSSGYGYTF

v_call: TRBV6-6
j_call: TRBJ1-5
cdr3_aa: CASSRGDRNQPQHF

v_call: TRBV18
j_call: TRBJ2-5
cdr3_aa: CASSLPTGHRSQETQYF

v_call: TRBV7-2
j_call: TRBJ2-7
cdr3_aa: CASSLVAGESYEQYF

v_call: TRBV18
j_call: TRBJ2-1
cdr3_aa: CASSPRDRVDEQFF

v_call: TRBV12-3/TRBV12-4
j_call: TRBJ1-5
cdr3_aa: CASSLAEDQPQHF

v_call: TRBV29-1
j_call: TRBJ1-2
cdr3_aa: CSVETDPGGYTF

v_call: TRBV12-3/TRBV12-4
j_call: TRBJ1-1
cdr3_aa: CASSLQGDTEAFF

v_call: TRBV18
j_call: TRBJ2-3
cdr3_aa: CASSPPGLSTDTQYF

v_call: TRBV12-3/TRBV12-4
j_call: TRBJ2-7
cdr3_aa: CASQSSVSSYEQYF

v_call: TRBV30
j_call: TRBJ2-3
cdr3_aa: CAWGPGLGGGGTQYF

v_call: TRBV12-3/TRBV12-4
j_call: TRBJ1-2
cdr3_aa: CASRRSGTRTFGYTF

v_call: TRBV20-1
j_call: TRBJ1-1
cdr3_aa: CSARGRVGEAFF

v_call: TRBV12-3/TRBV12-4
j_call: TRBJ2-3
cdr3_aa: CASSLSSGGLDTQYF

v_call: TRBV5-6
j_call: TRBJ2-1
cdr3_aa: CASSPLAGVAYNEQFF